This TCR beta chain was obtained from a study of shared clonotypes between healthy human individuals. CDR1 and CDR2 from the germline V gene are LNHDA and SQIVND (reference sequence). CDR3 size: 13 residues. Between the trimmed V and J ends, which lost 4 bases and 1 base, there was a span of 7 bases. Profiling relied on immunoSEQ multiplex PCR, and the TCRdb table lists in-frame clones only, not all of them. The table shows about 2.3 million clones, with more than 80% occurring only once. This clone has just one count. This clonotype was sampled from a man between 18 and 29 years old in good health. Some clones in this sample may be carry-over from other donors' samples. V is TRBV19 and J is TRBJ1-1; TRBD1 might be the D (5 bases). Sequenced material: naive CD4+ T cells from PBMCs. Subset here: CD45RA+ positively selected. CDR3 in DNA: TGTGCCAGTAGTAATGGACAGAACACTGAAGCTTTCTTT. Encoded protein: CASSNGQNTEAFF.